This T cell receptor (beta chain) was found in a study of blood T cell repertoires in COVID-19. Assay used: immunoSEQ multiplex PCR; TCRdb lists only in-frame clones, some missing. The sample yields around 210,000 clones, around four fifths seen once. The clonotype was recovered from a man in his 60s with COVID-19, enrolled during active disease. Sample: peripheral blood.

This CDR3 reads CASSARGHEKLFF. CDR3 DNA sequence: TGTGCCAGCAGCGCCAGGGGCCATGAAAAACTGTTTTTT. The V call is TRBV13, the J call TRBJ1-4; possibly TRBD1 for D (6 bases). The CDR3 extends over 13 amino acids. V dropped 5 bases and J dropped 6 bases, with 10 bases sitting between them. CDR1 is PRHDT, CDR2 FYEKMQ, per germline (reference sequence). Variable domain in full (rest from reference TRBV13 and TRBJ1-4): AAGVIQSPRHLIKEKRETATLKCYPIPRHDTVYWYQQGPGQDPQFLISFYEKMQSDKGSIPDRFSAQQFSDYHSELNMSSLELGDSALYFCASSARGHEKLFFGSGTQLSVL.